This TCR beta chain was captured by sequencing in a study of post-analysis software for immune sequencing data. The wider study: Relapsing-remitting, secondary progressive and progressive-relapsing courses of multiple sclerosis were included. General study results and limits: There was significantly lower normalized Chao1 diversity in multiple sclerosis patients than in controls. Under the F measure, samples that were prepared in one batch clustered strongly together. Several TRBV segments (TRBV5-6, TRBV5-1 and TRBV20-1 among them) occurred more frequently in patients than in controls.

As to this clonotype: Its target is unknown.

Unique molecular identifiers were built into the TCR beta cDNA libraries. Input amounts of roughly 1 to 10 million T cells were used. These gave 500,000 or so cDNA molecules, so each molecule approximated one T cell. Each CDR3 protein gets one entry after TCRdb re-called the PCR reads with MiXCR. Found here are 750,000 to 950,000 distinct CDR3 sequences, about 53% of them singletons; the top ten hold 4.6%. Germline CDR1 and CDR2: SNHLY and FYNNEI. Trimming stripped 3 bases from V and 0 bases from J, with 15 bases between. This CDR3 comprises 18 residues. The sample was blood. This sequence joins TRBV2 and TRBJ2-6, with D possibly matching TRBD1 (5 bases). The receptor was isolated from a girl aged 5-17 years with multiple sclerosis. The CDR3 region has the DNA TGTGCCAGCAGTGAGATTGACAGATTAAGCTCTGGGGCCAACGTCCTGACTTTC. Residues: CASSEIDRLSSGANVLTF.